A selection of T cell receptor beta chains follows, all from one sample in a study of cytomegalovirus exposure and HLA in healthy donors. Method: immunoSEQ multiplex PCR; TCRdb's copy keeps in-frame clones and lacks some. The table has roughly 110,000 clones, under 85% seen once. Sequenced material: PBMCs. The receptors were gathered from a male donor in good health and CMV-seronegative. Both conserved end residues are part of each CDR3. The order of the fields is CDR3 DNA, CDR3 protein, D gene, clone size, J gene, V gene. The D gene is left open where the match is weak. Clone size appears in some rows only: once, few, many, or a class for an expanded clone.

TGTGCCAGCAGCGTCGGGACTAGACGAAATGAGCAGTTCTTC CASSVGTRRNEQFF TRBD2 . TRBJ2-1 TRBV9
TGTGCCAGCAGCGTAACGGCGGGGAACTATGGCTACACCTTC CASSVTAGNYGYTF . . TRBJ1-2 TRBV9
TGTGCCTGGCGACTAGCGGGCTACCCTACGAGCTCAAACTTC CAWRLAGYPTSSNF TRBD2 . TRBJ2-7 TRBV30
TGTGCCTCCAGGGCTCCGAACACCGGGGAGCTGTTTTTT CASRAPNTGELFF . few TRBJ2-2 TRBV7-2
TGCAGCGCTAAAACTAATGAAAAACTGTTTTTT CSAKTNEKLFF . . TRBJ1-4 TRBV29-1
TGCGCCAGCAGCTTGGCGTCTAGCGTAGGTTACGAGCAGTACTTC CASSLASSVGYEQYF . . TRBJ2-7 TRBV5-1
TGCAGCGTTGTTGCGACTGAACCTGAAGCTTTCTTT CSVVATEPEAFF . . TRBJ1-1 TRBV29-1
TGTGCCAGCAGGAACCCAGGGGATAATGAAAAACTGTTTTTT CASRNPGDNEKLFF . few TRBJ1-4 TRBV4-2
TGTGCCAGCAGCAACATCGAACCCTTCCGCGGGGTGGCCGGGGAGCTGTTTTTT CASSNIEPFRGVAGELFF . . TRBJ2-2 TRBV28
TGCGCCAGCAGCCAAGGGGGACAGGGCGGGAACACCATATATTTT CASSQGGQGGNTIYF TRBD1 . TRBJ1-3 TRBV4-1
TGTGCCAGCAGTGAAGCGGGAGGCACAGATACGCAGTATTTT CASSEAGGTDTQYF TRBD2 few TRBJ2-3 TRBV6-4
TGTGCCAGCAGTGCCGGGACTAGCGATTTGGGCACCGGGGAGCTGTTTTTT CASSAGTSDLGTGELFF TRBD2 . TRBJ2-2 TRBV2
TGTGCCAGCAGATCTCCGGGACAGGGACGTGGCTACACCTTC CASRSPGQGRGYTF TRBD1 . TRBJ1-2 TRBV27
TGTGCTAGTGGTTTGGCGGCTAGCGGGAGGGCCCCCTACGAGCAGTACTTC CASGLAASGRAPYEQYF TRBD2 . TRBJ2-7 TRBV12-5
TGTGCCAGCTCACCTTCCCTCTCCTACGAGCAGTACTTC CASSPSLSYEQYF . . TRBJ2-7 TRBV18
TGTGCCAGCAGCCTGACGGGAGTCACAGATACGCAGTATTTT CASSLTGVTDTQYF . . TRBJ2-3 TRBV7-2
TGTGCCAGCAGCCCACGGGACAGGGATTACAATGAGCAGTTCTTC CASSPRDRDYNEQFF TRBD1 . TRBJ2-1 TRBV5-4
TGTGCCACCTCCCGAATAGATTCTAACTATGGCTACACCTTC CATSRIDSNYGYTF . . TRBJ1-2 TRBV27
TGTGCCAGCAGTTTCCGGGGTAGGGATGGCTACACCTTC CASSFRGRDGYTF . . TRBJ1-2 TRBV27
TGCGCCAGCACTGGACTAGCGGGAACTGGTGAGCAGTACTTC CASTGLAGTGEQYF TRBD2 . TRBJ2-7 TRBV10-1
TGTGCCAGCAGCCTCACCCGGACAGGACAGAACACTGAAGCTTTCTTT CASSLTRTGQNTEAFF TRBD1 . TRBJ1-1 TRBV11-2
TGCGCCAGCAGCCACCCCTCCGGGACAGGGGGCTACGAGCAGTACTTC CASSHPSGTGGYEQYF TRBD1 few TRBJ2-7 TRBV4-1
TGTGCCAGCAGTGGGGACAGGGGCCCAGATACGCAGTATTTT CASSGDRGPDTQYF TRBD1 . TRBJ2-3 TRBV2
TGTGCCAGCAGTGGCGATAGCGGCTCCTACAATGAGCAGTTCTTC CASSGDSGSYNEQFF . medium-sized TRBJ2-1 TRBV6-4
TGTGCCAGCGGCCGGGAGATGGCAGATACGCAGTATTTT CASGREMADTQYF . . TRBJ2-3 TRBV7-6
TGTGCCTGGAGTGTATCAGGACTCGGGCGGGTAGCTTTCTTT CAWSVSGLGRVAFF . . TRBJ1-1 TRBV30
TGCAGCGTTGAAGATCACAACAGGGCAAGTTACGAGCAGTACTTC CSVEDHNRASYEQYF . . TRBJ2-7 TRBV29-1
TGTGCCAGCAGCCAAGGCGGCTACGAGCAGTACTTC CASSQGGYEQYF . . TRBJ2-7 TRBV14
TGTGCCACCAGCAGAGATTTGGGACTAGCGGGAGTATTAGATACGCAGTATTTT CATSRDLGLAGVLDTQYF TRBD2 . TRBJ2-3 TRBV15
TGTGCCAGCTCGCGTACCGCAGGGATTAGAGAGACCCAGTACTTC CASSRTAGIRETQYF . few TRBJ2-5 TRBV18
TGTGCCAGCAGCACCGGGACTAGCGGGAAAAATACGCAGTATTTT CASSTGTSGKNTQYF TRBD2 . TRBJ2-3 TRBV7-6
TGTGCCAGTAGTAGCACTAGCGGGAGGATGACAGATACGCAGTATTTT CASSSTSGRMTDTQYF TRBD2 . TRBJ2-3 TRBV19
TGTGCCAGCACCCCACAGGGGGCCAACTATGGCTACACCTTC CASTPQGANYGYTF TRBD1 . TRBJ1-2 TRBV27
TGTGCCAGCAGCTTTACAGGAAGCTCCTACAATGAGCAGTTCTTC CASSFTGSSYNEQFF . . TRBJ2-1 TRBV7-9
TGCGCCAGCAGCCAAGTAGGTGCGGGAGGGATAGAGACCCAGTACTTC CASSQVGAGGIETQYF TRBD2 . TRBJ2-5 TRBV4-1
TGTGCCTGGATCCGGGACAGGGACTCTGGGGCCAACGTCCTGACTTTC CAWIRDRDSGANVLTF TRBD1 . TRBJ2-6 TRBV30
TGTGCCAGCAGTGCCAGGGTGGTGGCAACTAATGAAAAACTGTTTTTT CASSARVVATNEKLFF . few TRBJ1-4 TRBV6-1
TGCAGCGTCACGGGGGGAGGGTTACCCTACGAGCAGTACTTC CSVTGGGLPYEQYF TRBD2 . TRBJ2-7 TRBV29-1
TGCGCCAGCAGCTTGTCGGGAAACTACGAGCAGTACTTC CASSLSGNYEQYF . . TRBJ2-7 TRBV5-1
TGTGCCAGTAGTGCCAGGGGAACTAATGAAAAACTGTTTTTT CASSARGTNEKLFF . . TRBJ1-4 TRBV19
TGTGCCAGCAGCTACCGCCAGGGTGGGCCTGAAGCTTTCTTT CASSYRQGGPEAFF . . TRBJ1-1 TRBV7-2